The rows below give T cell receptor beta chains drawn from one sample of a study of blood T cells in healthy people across ages. One entry per CDR3 protein, called by TCRdb with MiXCR from the 5' RACE reads. The sample lists some 1,800,000 distinct CDR3 sequences; 30% to 40% were seen once. The sequenced material came from blood. The receptors here all came from a human donor in good health. Both conserved end residues are part of each CDR3. The D gene is left open where the match is weak.

j_call v_call d_call cdr3_aa
TRBJ1-2 TRBV2 - CATRQDTNYGYTF
TRBJ2-4 TRBV19 - CASSIDRHGRKNIQYF
TRBJ2-3 TRBV5-4 TRBD2 CASSATGTSGGRSTDTQYF
TRBJ2-2 TRBV11-2 TRBD1 CASSLRRTGGTGELFF
TRBJ2-3 TRBV7-2 TRBD1 CASSSYTDRSTDTQYF
TRBJ2-7 TRBV7-2 - CASSTKTGIAYEQYF
TRBJ1-2 TRBV6-6 - CATRIAANYGYTF
TRBJ2-5 TRBV5-1 - CASSLVDSQETQYF
TRBJ2-6 TRBV10-3 - CAISDLAGRSSGANVLTF
TRBJ2-7 TRBV6-5 - CASRPGTAQYEQYF
TRBJ2-7 TRBV6-5 - CASSYRNAYNEQYF
TRBJ1-2 TRBV3-1 TRBD1 CASSQRTRDSVHTF
TRBJ2-5 TRBV20-1 TRBD2 CSARIGLAGFQETQYF
TRBJ2-2 TRBV11-3 - CASTIRGVNTGELFF
TRBJ2-3 TRBV29-1 TRBD1 CSAPDRAADTQYF
TRBJ2-5 TRBV5-1 - CASSPPRGWRETQYF
TRBJ2-5 TRBV4-2 - CASSQDVGGGETQYF
TRBJ2-7 TRBV4-2 - CASSQDYTGGLLYEQYF
TRBJ2-1 TRBV5-1 TRBD1 CTSSLDPGQEQFF
TRBJ2-2 TRBV2 TRBD2 CASRPQTGLAGDRNTGELFF
TRBJ2-1 TRBV27 - CASSSSAGEAFSEQFF
TRBJ2-1 TRBV9 - CASSGRLVPAGHNEQFF
TRBJ2-5 TRBV4-3 TRBD1 CASSQGTGQGTETQYF
TRBJ1-3 TRBV12-3/TRBV12-4 - CASSLGQAGNTIYF
TRBJ2-5 TRBV20-1 - CSARGDSGETQYF
TRBJ1-1 TRBV12-3/TRBV12-4 - CASSFPTRTSPTEAFF
TRBJ2-1 TRBV7-7 - CASRGEAGVTYNEQFF